This paragraph covers one T cell receptor beta chain sequence. Its target is unknown. The data are from a study of T cell responses to AZD1222 COVID-19 vaccine. Study-wide points: In a largely white British group with more females than males, clonal diversity was possibly underestimated. Unmutated regions of variants are reportedly targeted by nearly half of spike-specific TCRs. Spike was spanned by vaccine-associated CD4 TCRs, with dominance at 160-218 and 743-854. The study identified only six AZD1222 recipients as seropositive at baseline.

Assay used: immunoSEQ multiplex PCR; TCRdb lists only in-frame clones, some missing. The sample has 100,000 to 150,000 clones; approximately 88% are singletons. CDR3 length: 18 amino acids. The V end lost 1 base, the J end lost 1 base, and 14 bases lay between the germline ends. CDR1 and CDR2 (germline): MNHNS, SASEGT. The sequence derives from an adult in good health. Sequenced material: peripheral blood, taken on day 0 of AZD1222 vaccination. This chain links TRBV6-1 with TRBJ1-6; tentatively, D is TRBD1 (5 bases). The CDR3 region is CASSEVWSGGSYNSPLHF. As DNA, the CDR3 is TGTGCCAGCAGTGAAGTTTGGAGTGGGGGGTCCTATAATTCACCCCTCCACTTT.